What follows are 21 T cell receptor beta chains derived from one specimen sequenced in a study of cytomegalovirus exposure and HLA in healthy donors. The PCR contained 60 Vbeta and 13 Jbeta primers. Generated by immunoSEQ multiplex PCR, the TCRdb table keeps only in-frame clones and is missing some. This table holds over 100,000 clones, 55% to 75% found once. Material for sequencing was PBMCs. These receptor sequences come from a man aged 45-60 years in good health and CMV-seropositive.

The chain couples TRBV7-9 to TRBJ2-7; D gene uncertain. Germline lookup yields CDR1 SEHNR and CDR2 FQNEAQ (reference sequence). CDR3 length: 14 residues. V lost 5 bases, J lost 5 bases, and 16 bases lay in between. CDR3 nucleotides: TGTGCCAGCAGCCGAATTTTAGATCCCGACGAGCAGTACTTC. It is translated as CASSRILDPDEQYF.

V is TRBV2 and J is TRBJ2-5; 9 nucleotides match TRBD1. The V segment lost 7 bases and the J segment 4 bases; nucleotides outside the gene matches: 10. The CDR3 has 15 amino acids. Germline V gene sequence: CDR1 SNHLY, CDR2 FYNNEI. The CDR3 is CASKLGQGTRETQYF. Here the CDR3 DNA reads TGTGCCAGCAAGCTCGGACAGGGGACGCGAGAGACCCAGTACTTC.

V usage is TRBV29-1 and J usage is TRBJ2-7; 8 nucleotides line up with TRBD2. This CDR3 comprises 14 residues. J was trimmed by 9 bases and V by 6 bases; bases with no gene match: 16. The germline V gene encodes CDR1 SQVTM and CDR2 ANQGSEA. The CDR3 sequence: CSVVLAVPPFGQYF. In DNA, the CDR3 is TGCAGCGTGGTACTAGCGGTCCCTCCATTCGGGCAGTACTTC.

V gene TRBV12-5 combines with J gene TRBJ2-6; no clear D. CDR1 and CDR2 from the germline V gene are LGHNT and FRNRAP. The CDR3 has 15 amino acids. The V and J ends lost 2 bases and 0 bases respectively, with 5 bases between them. CDR3: CASGLFISGANVLTF. The CDR3 DNA follows: TGTGCTAGTGGTTTGTTTATCTCTGGGGCCAACGTCCTGACTTTC.

The chain employs TRBV5-6 and TRBJ1-1; no firm D call. The length of the CDR3 is 12 residues. Trimming took off 1 base at V and 5 bases at J, with 6 bases between the two ends. Per germline, CDR1 SGHDT and CDR2 YYEEEE. CDR3 DNA: TGTGCCAGCAGCTTGTCCCCGACTGAAGCTTTCTTT. Translated: CASSLSPTEAFF.

The rearrangement uses TRBV29-1 and TRBJ1-2; D remains ambiguous. Germline loops: CDR1 SQVTM, CDR2 ANQGSEA. V was trimmed by 7 bases and J by 2 bases, leaving 17 bases between them. This CDR3 is 14 amino acids long. The CDR3, as DNA: TGCAGCGCCTTCCAGCTAGAGTCGAACTATGGCTACACCTTC. Translated, it gives CSAFQLESNYGYTF. The complete variable domain, with remaining parts taken from reference TRBV29-1 and TRBJ1-2, reads SAVISQKPSRDICQRGTSLTIQCQVDSQVTMMFWYRQQPGQSLTLIATANQGSEATYESGFVIDKFPISRPNLTFSTLTVSNMSPEDSSIYLCSAFQLESNYGYTFGSGTRLTVV.

The chain recombines TRBV6-5 with TRBJ2-2; 7 bases map to TRBD1. The CDR3 loop spans 15 amino acids. Per germline, CDR1 MNHEY and CDR2 SVGAGI. After removal of 0 bases from V and 7 bases from J, the junction contained 5 bases not matched to a gene. DNA for the CDR3: TGTGCCAGCAGTTACTCGGCAGGGGGAAACGGGGAGCTGTTTTTT. Translating it yields CASSYSAGGNGELFF.

The chain couples TRBV5-1 to TRBJ2-5; D gene unclear. Germline V gene lookup returns CDR1 SGHRS and CDR2 YFSETQ. The CDR3 has 13 residues. Trimming removed 4 bases from V and 1 base from J, with 8 bases in between. This chain's CDR3 is CASSLTPQETQYF. The DNA for the CDR3 is TGCGCCAGCAGCCTGACACCCCAAGAGACCCAGTACTTC.

The gene calls are TRBV28 and TRBJ2-1, with TRBD1 matching 10 bases. The germline CDR1 and CDR2 sequences are MDHEN and SYDVKM. CDR3 length: 17 residues. V lost 5 bases, J lost 6 bases, and 13 bases stayed unmatched. Written as DNA, the CDR3 is TGTGCCAGCAGTGGCTGGACAGGGGGTCCAGCCTTCAATGAGCAGTTCTTC. Translated: CASSGWTGGPAFNEQFF. Variable domain in full (rest from reference TRBV28 and TRBJ2-1): DVKVTQSSRYLVKRTGEKVFLECVQDMDHENMFWYRQDPGLGLRLIYFSYDVKMKEKGDIPEGYSVSREKKERFSLILESASTNQTSMYLCASSGWTGGPAFNEQFFGPGTRLTVL.

The rearrangement joins TRBV6-5 to TRBJ1-1; the D gene is possibly TRBD1 (6 bases). Trimming took off 2 bases at V and 3 bases at J, with 13 bases between the two ends. Germline V gene data show CDR1 as MNHEY and CDR2 as SVGAGI. There are 15 residues in the CDR3. The CDR3 DNA reads TGTGCCAGCAGTTACCGGAACGCAGGGGACACTGAAGCTTTCTTT. It specifies CASSYRNAGDTEAFF.

J is TRBJ2-1 and V is TRBV5-6, with D perhaps TRBD2 (7 bases). CDR3 length equals 16 residues. Trimming stripped 1 base from V and 4 bases from J, with 15 bases between. CDR1 and CDR2 (germline): SGHDT, YYEEEE. The CDR3 coding sequence is TGTGCCAGCAGCTTGATTGGGCGGGGGCATTACAATGAGCAGTTCTTC. It translates to CASSLIGRGHYNEQFF.

CDR3 nucleotide sequence: TGTGCCAGCAGTTTAAGAAGAGGTGGTAACAATGAGCAGTTCTTC. Translated, it gives CASSLRRGGNNEQFF. V and J are TRBV27 and TRBJ2-1; no clear D. Germline V gene sequence: CDR1 MNHEY, CDR2 SMNVEV (reference sequence). The V and J ends lost 2 bases and 5 bases respectively, with 13 bases between them. CDR3 length: 15 residues.

The chain joins TRBV7-8 to TRBJ2-1; a possible D gene is TRBD2 (6 bases). The CDR3 is 12 amino acids. Germline loops: CDR1 SGHVS, CDR2 FQNEAQ. V was cut by 5 bases and J by 7 bases, with 9 bases left in between. CDR3 DNA: TGTGCCAGCAGCCGGGACTCAAATGAGCAGTTCTTC. Its protein is CASSRDSNEQFF.

The chain combines TRBV7-9 with TRBJ2-3; D is possibly TRBD2 (5 bases). The CDR3 has 14 amino acids. Germline V lookup: CDR1 SEHNR, CDR2 FQNEAQ (reference sequence). Trimming removed 0 bases from V and 9 bases from J, with 13 bases in between. This chain's CDR3 is CASSLALAPGTQYF. CDR3 coding DNA: TGTGCCAGCAGCTTAGCGTTAGCGCCCGGGACGCAGTATTTT.

The CDR3 nucleotides read TGTGCCAGCAGCTCCGGGGTTAACACTGAAGCTTTCTTT. This codes for CASSSGVNTEAFF. J is TRBJ1-1 and V is TRBV7-6, with D unresolved. The ends were cut back, 4 bases at V and 2 bases at J, with 8 bases in the middle. Germline CDR1 and CDR2: SGHVS and FNYEAQ. The CDR3 extends over 13 amino acids.

This clone was counted only a few times. The chain uses TRBV5-1 and TRBJ2-7, with a possible D match to TRBD2 (6 bases). CDR1 and CDR2 from the germline V gene are SGHRS and YFSETQ. The CDR3 extends over 15 amino acids. V was trimmed by 0 bases and J by 2 bases, leaving 12 bases between them. The CDR3, as DNA: TGCGCCAGCAGCTTGGGAGGCGGGGCGACCTACGAGCAGTACTTC. Translation gives CASSLGGGATYEQYF.

The rearrangement joins TRBV28 to TRBJ2-7; TRBD2 agrees at 10 bases. The CDR3 has 17 amino acids. CDR1 MDHEN and CDR2 SYDVKM come from the germline V gene. J was trimmed by 6 bases and V by 2 bases; bases with no gene match: 13. The CDR3 region is CASSLKGQREGRTEQYF. The CDR3, as DNA: TGTGCCAGCAGTTTAAAGGGTCAGCGGGAGGGCCGAACCGAGCAGTACTTC.

The chain carries TRBV4-2 and TRBJ1-4, with TRBD1 matching over 9 bases. Germline trimming cut 0 bases from V and 0 bases from J; bases unmatched to any gene: 8. Per germline, CDR1 LGHNA and CDR2 YNFKEQ. The CDR3 contains 19 residues. The CDR3 here is CASSQERNRGHATNEKLFF. The CDR3 coding sequence is TGTGCCAGCAGCCAAGAAAGGAACAGGGGGCACGCAACTAATGAAAAACTGTTTTTT.

This chain uses TRBV2 with TRBJ2-5; perhaps TRBD1 as D (6 bases). The CDR3 has 13 residues. Germline loops: CDR1 SNHLY, CDR2 FYNNEI. Deletions cut 5 bases from V and 7 bases from J, with 14 bases between. CDR3 coding DNA: TGTGCCAGCAGTTGGGAAGCCAGGGGGACCCAGTACTTC. This encodes CASSWEARGTQYF.

This clone came up many times. The chain links TRBV5-1 to TRBJ2-2; 8 nucleotides agree with TRBD1. The CDR3 spans 14 residues. V dropped 7 bases and J dropped 2; count of bases not matched to a gene: 4. The germline V gene encodes CDR1 SGHRS and CDR2 YFSETQ. CDR3: CASETGDNTGELFF. CDR3 DNA: TGCGCCAGCGAGACAGGGGATAACACCGGGGAGCTGTTTTTT.

This chain joins TRBV11-3 and TRBJ2-1; 14 bases map to TRBD2. This CDR3 has 12 residues. The germline CDR1 and CDR2 sequences are SGHNT and YENEEA. J gave up 16 bases and V 5 bases, and 4 bases lay outside the gene matches. CDR3 residues: CASSPGTSGSFF. The DNA for the CDR3 is TGTGCCAGCAGCCCAGGGACTAGCGGGAGCTTCTTC.